Following are 7 T cell receptor beta chains from one sample sequenced in a study of T cell responses to AZD1222 COVID-19 vaccine. The method was immunoSEQ multiplex PCR; TCRdb's version includes in-frame clones alone and lacks a portion of them. In the table there are roughly 170,000 clones, about 90% of which are singletons. The sample in question was peripheral blood, obtained on day 0 of AZD1222 vaccination. The receptors derive from an adult in good health.

The V call is TRBV6-6, the J call TRBJ2-7; 7 bases line up with TRBD2. The CDR3 is 14 amino acids. Germline CDR1 is MNHNY and CDR2 is SVGAGI (reference sequence). Trimming removed 6 bases from V and 0 bases from J; junction bases left unmatched: 5. CDR3 nucleotide sequence: TGTGCCAGCAGAACGGGGACTACCTCCTACGAGCAGTACTTC. Residues: CASRTGTTSYEQYF.

This clone came up a few times. This chain joins TRBV27 and TRBJ2-2; no clear D gene. The V end was cut by 6 bases, the J end by 0 bases, with 14 bases between. CDR1 and CDR2 from the germline V gene are MNHEY and SMNVEV (reference sequence). This CDR3 comprises 16 residues. CDR3 sequence: CASRVIGLTNTGELFF. The CDR3 coding sequence is TGTGCCAGCAGAGTTATAGGGTTAACGAACACCGGGGAGCTGTTTTTT.

In its sample, this clone was seen a few times. V and J are TRBV5-1 and TRBJ1-3; tentative D call: TRBD1 (5 bases). Trimming took off 0 bases at V and 4 bases at J, with 11 bases between the two ends. Germline-derived CDR1 and CDR2 are SGHRS and YFSETQ. This CDR3 comprises 15 residues. The CDR3 nucleotides are TGCGCCAGCAGCTTGGATATTGGGGCCGGAAACACCATATATTTT. It codes for CASSLDIGAGNTIYF.

V and J are TRBV28 and TRBJ1-5; TRBD1 matches 7 bases. V trimming: 6 bases; J trimming: 5 bases; junction bases outside the gene matches: 13. Germline lookup yields CDR1 MDHEN and CDR2 SYDVKM. This CDR3 contains 16 residues. CDR3 in amino acids: CASSTYSGTAYQPQHF. The CDR3, as DNA: TGTGCCAGCAGCACCTATTCCGGGACAGCCTATCAGCCCCAGCATTTT.

This clone was observed once. CDR3: CASSLGSSPGHEQFF. The CDR3 coding sequence is TGCGCCAGCAGCTTGGGGTCTTCACCCGGTCATGAGCAGTTCTTC. The chain is built from TRBV5-1 and TRBJ2-1; no definite D call. CDR3 length: 15 amino acids. Trimming cost V 0 bases and J 8 bases, with 15 bases left between them. CDR1 and CDR2 from the germline V gene are SGHRS and YFSETQ.

The chain couples TRBV10-3 to TRBJ1-5, with D perhaps TRBD1 (6 bases). Per the germline V gene, CDR1 is ENHRY and CDR2 is SYGVKD. CDR3 length equals 15 residues. Trimming shortened V by 2 bases and J by 0 bases, and 8 bases separated the two germline ends. The CDR3 bases are TGTGCCATCAGTGAGACAGGGCTTAGCAATCAGCCCCAGCATTTT. Translation gives CAISETGLSNQPQHF.

J is TRBJ2-1 and V is TRBV6-2 or TRBV6-3; perhaps TRBD2 as D (5 bases). V was shortened by 5 bases and J by 0 bases, with 11 bases between the two germline ends. Germline values: CDR1 MNHEY, CDR2 SVGEGT. The length of the CDR3 is 15 residues. The CDR3 protein is CASSQTGDSYNEQFF. Here the CDR3 DNA reads TGTGCCAGCAGTCAGACCGGGGACTCCTACAATGAGCAGTTCTTC.